A single sample is the source of the 31 T cell receptor beta chains below, sequenced in a study of CD8+CD57+ T cells in acquired aplastic anemia. According to the study, genomic DNA was the template for TCR beta VDJ and CDR3 profiling. MiXCR, applied by TCRdb to the reads, yields one record per CDR3 protein. The sample records fewer than 200,000 distinct CDR3 sequences, around 45% being singletons. Sequenced material: sorted CD4+, CD8+, or CD8+CD57+ T cells (not recorded which) from PBMCs. The receptor source for this set is a human donor in good health.

The V gene is TRBV11-2, the J gene TRBJ2-1; D perhaps matches TRBD1 (6 bases). CDR3 length equals 15 residues. V was trimmed by 2 bases and J by 6 bases, leaving 14 bases between them. Germline CDR1 and CDR2: SGHAT and FQNNGV. CDR3 amino acids: CASSLRDIAPNEQFF. The CDR3 DNA reads as TGTGCCAGCAGCTTAAGGGACATTGCCCCCAATGAGCAGTTCTTC.

V and J are TRBV6-2 or TRBV6-3 and TRBJ2-7; 14 positions agree with TRBD2. The CDR3 runs 21 residues. Per germline, CDR1 MNHEY and CDR2 SVGEGT. V trimming: 0 bases; J trimming: 4 bases; junction bases outside the gene matches: 17. CDR3 nucleotides: TGTGCCAGCAGTTACTCGCGCCGCCCGGGACTAGCGGGAGTTGGACCTTACGAGCAGTACTTC. As protein: CASSYSRRPGLAGVGPYEQYF.

This clonotype has just a few counts. The chain uses TRBV6-1 and TRBJ2-2; TRBD1 aligns across 12 bases. CDR3 length: 15 amino acids. V lost 6 bases, J lost 5 bases, and 4 bases stayed unmatched. Germline V CDR1 and CDR2: MNHNS, SASEGT. The CDR3 is CASSRGQGATGELFF. The CDR3 DNA follows: TGTGCCAGCAGCCGGGGACAGGGGGCAACCGGGGAGCTGTTTTTT.

The chain carries TRBV9 and TRBJ1-6; possibly TRBD1 for D (5 bases). CDR1 and CDR2 (germline): SGDLS, YYNGEE. V was pared by 4 bases and J by 11 bases, with 16 bases between. This CDR3 comprises 14 residues. The CDR3 is CASSPGGVNPPLHF. CDR3 nucleotide sequence: TGTGCCAGCAGCCCCGGAGGGGTAAATCCACCCCTCCACTTT.

This clonotype was recorded a few times. A read error may explain this, as a much larger clone is one base away. The CDR3 sequence: CASSLRASRCNEQFF. In DNA form, the CDR3 reads TGTGCCAGCAGCTTAAGGGCTAGCAGATGCAATGAGCAGTTCTTC. The gene calls are TRBV11-2 and TRBJ2-1; D is perhaps TRBD2 (5 bases). The V gene lost 2 bases and the J gene lost 6 bases, with 14 bases spanning the gap. This CDR3 comprises 15 residues. Germline V CDR1 and CDR2: SGHAT, FQNNGV.

This clonotype came up many times. The CDR3 bases are TGCAGTGGACTAGCGGGATGGGGGACGGGTGAGCAGTTCTTC. As protein: CSGLAGWGTGEQFF. This chain connects TRBV20-1 to TRBJ2-1; 11 nucleotides match TRBD2. CDR1 is DFQATT and CDR2 is SNEGSKA in the germline V gene (reference sequence). The CDR3 is 14 amino acids. Trimming at V came to 7 bases and at J to 9 bases, leaving 11 bases not matched to a gene.

This rearrangement joins TRBV20-1 to TRBJ2-5; 12 positions match TRBD2. The CDR3 runs 14 residues. Germline V lookup: CDR1 DFQATT, CDR2 SNEGSKA (reference sequence). With V trimmed by 7 bases and J by 4 bases, 7 bases remained unmatched. The chain's CDR3 is CSVTPGLAGETQYF. CDR3 bases: TGCAGTGTCACCCCGGGACTAGCGGGAGAGACCCAGTACTTC.

This clonotype has a handful of counts. This chain links TRBV7-3 with TRBJ2-7; tentatively, D is TRBD2 (6 bases). Germline values: CDR1 SGHTA, CDR2 FQGTGA. The CDR3 has 10 residues. V was trimmed by 8 bases and J by 6 bases, leaving 8 bases between them. In DNA form, the CDR3 reads TGTGCCAGCGGGGAGGCCGAGCAGTACTTC. Encoded protein: CASGEAEQYF.

CDR3 in amino acids: CASSQGQFSPLHF. CDR3 nucleotide sequence: TGTGCCAGCAGCCAAGGACAGTTCTCACCCCTCCACTTT. This chain connects TRBV5-8 to TRBJ1-6; tentatively, D is TRBD1 (6 bases). The CDR3 spans 13 residues. Trimming left V 4 bases short and J 10 bases short, with 12 bases between. CDR1 and CDR2 from the germline V gene are SGHTS and YDEGEE.

The chain uses TRBV6-2 or TRBV6-3 and TRBJ2-3; D possibly uses TRBD1 or TRBD2 (6 bases each). The V end lost 7 bases, the J end lost 0 bases, and 11 bases lay between the germline ends. Germline V CDR1 and CDR2: MNHEY, SVGEGT. CDR3 size: 14 residues. The CDR3 loop is CASNTGTSTDTQYF. In nucleotides, the CDR3 is TGTGCCAGCAACACAGGGACTAGCACAGATACGCAGTATTTT.

The chain links TRBV20-1 to TRBJ1-6; D remains ambiguous. V lost 0 bases, J lost 4 bases, and 16 bases lay in between. Germline assignment: CDR1 DFQATT and CDR2 SNEGSKA (reference sequence). This CDR3 spans 17 amino acids. CDR3 DNA sequence: TGCAGTGCTAGAGATAGAGGGTCGAGCTCGTATAATTCACCCCTCCACTTT. It specifies CSARDRGSSSYNSPLHF.

This clonotype was observed at least ten times. The chain uses TRBV11-2 and TRBJ1-3; maybe TRBD1 (5 bases). The CDR3 is 16 residues long. Trimming removed 5 bases from V and 0 bases from J, with 14 bases in between. The germline V gene encodes CDR1 SGHAT and CDR2 FQNNGV. CDR3: CASSAHRQISGNTIYF. The CDR3 region has the DNA TGTGCCAGCAGCGCGCACAGACAGATCTCTGGAAACACCATATATTTT.

Concerning this clonotype: A much larger clone differs by one base, so this may be a read error. V and J are TRBV3-1 and TRBJ2-2; 8 bases are shared with TRBD1. V shed 8 bases, J shed 6 bases, and the junction held 8 bases outside the gene matches. The CDR3 consists of 14 residues. CDR1 and CDR2 (germline): LGHDT, YNNKEL (reference sequence). CDR3 amino acids: CASVRQGKAGELFF. CDR3 coding DNA: TGTGCCAGCGTGAGACAGGGGAAAGCCGGGGAGCTGTTTTTT. The full variable domain, completed using reference TRBV3-1 and TRBJ2-2, is DTAVSQTPKYLVTQMGNDKSIKCEQNLGHDTMYWYKQDSKKFLKIMFSYNNKELIINETVPNRFSPKSPDKAHLNLHINSLELGDSAVYFCASVRQGKAGELFFGEGSRLTVL.

V usage is TRBV6-2 or TRBV6-3 and J usage is TRBJ2-5, with TRBD1 identical over 11 bases. This CDR3 is 17 amino acids long. After removal of 0 bases from V and 1 base from J, the junction contained 4 bases not matched to a gene. Germline values: CDR1 MNHEY, CDR2 SVGEGT. CDR3 region: CASSYSTGTGGQETQYF. As DNA, the CDR3 is TGTGCCAGCAGTTACTCCACCGGGACAGGGGGCCAAGAGACCCAGTACTTC.

V and J are TRBV20-1 and TRBJ2-3; D remains ambiguous. Germline CDR1 DFQATT, CDR2 SNEGSKA (reference sequence). This CDR3 is built from 15 residues. Trimming took off 0 bases at V and 5 bases at J, with 15 bases between the two ends. This CDR3 reads CSARENRPAQDTQYF. CDR3 coding DNA: TGCAGTGCTAGAGAGAACAGACCGGCGCAAGATACGCAGTATTTT.

This clonotype was seen at least ten times. As DNA, the CDR3 is TGTGCCAGCAGCGTATATCCGGGACAGGGGGCGCGAGGCTACACCTTC. Translation gives CASSVYPGQGARGYTF. The chain recombines TRBV9 with TRBJ1-2, with 12 bases identical to TRBD1. The CDR3 sequence is 16 residues long. Germline values: CDR1 SGDLS, CDR2 YYNGEE. The V and J ends lost 1 base and 8 bases, in that order; junction bases with no gene match: 9.

V gene TRBV5-1 combines with J gene TRBJ2-1; 9 nucleotides line up with TRBD2. J lost 0 bases, V lost 1 base, and 5 bases had no gene match. The CDR3 has 17 amino acids. The germline CDR1 and CDR2 sequences are SGHRS and YFSETQ. This chain's CDR3 is CASSLFSGGLSYNEQFF. CDR3 DNA sequence: TGCGCCAGCAGCTTGTTTAGCGGGGGCCTCTCCTACAATGAGCAGTTCTTC.

This clonotype was detected only once. V and J are TRBV12-5 and TRBJ1-1; tentative D call: TRBD1 (5 bases). Germline V lookup: CDR1 LGHNT, CDR2 FRNRAP. Trimming shortened V by 5 bases and J by 5 bases, and 15 bases separated the two germline ends. The CDR3 spans 14 residues. For the CDR3, the DNA is TGTGCTAGTGGTCCGCAGGGTTTGGGTACTGAAGCTTTCTTT. Translating gives CASGPQGLGTEAFF.

The chain links TRBV24-1 to TRBJ2-3, with D perhaps TRBD1 or TRBD2 (5 bases each). V lost 2 bases to trimming and J lost 11 bases, with 13 bases between them. CDR3 size: 13 residues. Per germline, CDR1 KGHDR and CDR2 SFDVKD. DNA of the CDR3: TGTGCCACCAGTGATTCGGTAGTGGGACGGCAGTATTTT. Its translation: CATSDSVVGRQYF.

This clonotype was seen once. J is TRBJ2-1 and V is TRBV15, with 11 positions matching TRBD2. The germline V gene has CDR1 LNHNV and CDR2 YYDKDF (reference sequence). Unmatched junction bases numbered 4, after V lost 1 base and J lost 5 bases. The CDR3 loop spans 16 amino acids. CDR3 sequence (DNA): TGTGCCACCAGCAGAGGTACTAGCGGGGGCAACAATGAGCAGTTCTTC. Its translation: CATSRGTSGGNNEQFF. Looking up the rest from reference TRBV15 and TRBJ2-1 gives the full variable domain: DAMVIQNPRYQVTQFGKPVTLSCSQTLNHNVMYWYQQKSSQAPKLLFHYYDKDFNNEADTPDNFQSRRPNTSFCFLDIRSPGLGDTAMYLCATSRGTSGGNNEQFFGPGTRLTVL.

This clonotype was counted between two and nine times. The chain combines TRBV27 with TRBJ2-3; the D gene is possibly TRBD1 (6 bases). The CDR3 is made up of 14 amino acids. Germline V gene sequence: CDR1 MNHEY, CDR2 SMNVEV (reference sequence). V lost 4 bases, J lost 7 bases, and 15 bases lay in between. CDR3 amino acids: CASSSRGTWNTQYF. The CDR3 nucleotides read TGTGCCAGCAGTTCTCGAGGGACATGGAATACGCAGTATTTT.

The CDR3 loop is CASSAGRRVYEQYF. CDR3 nucleotide sequence: TGTGCCAGCAGCGCGGGACGGAGGGTCTACGAGCAGTACTTC. The chain combines TRBV9 with TRBJ2-7; D is possibly TRBD2 (6 bases). CDR1 and CDR2 (germline): SGDLS, YYNGEE. The CDR3 is made up of 14 amino acids. V lost 3 bases, J lost 3 bases, and 13 bases lay in between.

This clonotype appeared once. A much larger clone lies one base from this, so it may be a read error. The CDR3 does not end in the conserved phenylalanine or tryptophan, so this is likely a read error. This sequence joins TRBV5-1 and TRBJ2-6; D gene uncertain. Deletions cut 0 bases from V and 0 bases from J, with 7 bases between. Germline CDR1 SGHRS, CDR2 YFSETQ. The CDR3 has 16 amino acids. This chain's CDR3 is CASSLGPVSGANVLTL. For the CDR3, the DNA is TGCGCCAGCAGCTTGGGCCCGGTCTCTGGGGCCAACGTCCTGACTCTC.

CDR3 sequence: CASTVRGNEQYV. The CDR3 DNA follows: TGTGCCAGCACCGTCCGGGGAAACGAGCAGTACGTC. The chain employs TRBV9 and TRBJ2-7; perhaps TRBD2 as D (5 bases). V shed 6 bases and J shed 5 bases, with 12 bases lying between them. Germline V gives CDR1 SGDLS, CDR2 YYNGEE. The CDR3 sequence is 12 residues long.

The chain has TRBV5-1 and TRBJ1-6; 9 bases line up with TRBD1. Germline CDR1 reads SGHRS; CDR2 reads YFSETQ. The V and J ends lost 4 bases and 0 bases, in that order; junction bases with no gene match: 8. The CDR3 is 18 amino acids. Here the CDR3 reads CASSMPGTGSSYNSPLHF. For the CDR3, the DNA is TGCGCCAGCAGCATGCCCGGGACAGGGAGCTCCTATAATTCACCCCTCCACTTT.

For the CDR3, the DNA is TGTGCCAGCTCACCGGGGGTTAATCCAACTAATGAAAAACTGTTTTTT. It is translated as CASSPGVNPTNEKLFF. The chain recombines TRBV18 with TRBJ1-4, with D perhaps matching TRBD1 (5 bases). The length of the CDR3 is 16 residues. The V gene's germline CDR1 is KGHSH and CDR2 LQKENI. V lost 3 bases and J 0 bases, leaving 11 bases between the germline ends.

This clonotype has a handful of counts. V is TRBV9 and J is TRBJ1-4, with D possibly TRBD1 on 6 matching bases. The V end lost 3 bases, the J end lost 2 bases, and 17 bases lay between the germline ends. CDR1 is SGDLS and CDR2 is YYNGEE in the germline V gene. CDR3 length: 17 residues. This chain's CDR3 is CASSALLGAQTNEKLFF. The DNA of the CDR3 is TGTGCCAGCAGCGCCCTTTTGGGGGCGCAGACTAATGAAAAACTGTTTTTT.

Turning to this clonotype: A read error is possible here, since a much larger clone lies one base away. V gene TRBV11-2 combines with J gene TRBJ1-4; no clear D gene. The length of the CDR3 is 13 residues. Germline CDR1 reads SGHAT; CDR2 reads FQNNGV. The CDR3 nucleotides are TGTGCCAGCAGGCCACCCTCCCATGAAAAACCGTTTTTT. It yields the protein CASRPPSHEKPFF.

The chain is built from TRBV6-1 and TRBJ1-6; D is uncertain. Between the trimmed V and J ends, which lost 6 bases and 4 bases, there was a span of 4 bases. The CDR3 runs to 12 residues. Germline loops: CDR1 MNHNS, CDR2 SASEGT. CDR3 in DNA: TGTGCCAGCAGGGAGTATAATTCACCCCTCCACTTT. It yields the protein CASREYNSPLHF.

V gene TRBV10-1 combines with J gene TRBJ1-5, with D tentatively TRBD1 (6 bases). The CDR3 consists of 15 residues. Germline-derived CDR1 and CDR2 are WNHNN and SYGVQD (reference sequence). The ends were cut back, 4 bases at V and 4 bases at J, with 14 bases in the middle. In DNA form, the CDR3 reads TGCGCCAGCAGTGCTAGAGGGGGTAGTAATCAGCCCCAGCATTTT. Its protein product is CASSARGGSNQPQHF.

This clonotype occurred a few times. The chain has TRBV3-1 and TRBJ2-1; D is perhaps TRBD1 (7 bases). This CDR3 contains 12 residues. Trimming cost V 4 bases and J 10 bases, with 11 bases left between them. Germline CDR1 reads LGHDT; CDR2 reads YNNKEL (reference sequence). The CDR3: CASSPPGGEQFF. The CDR3 DNA sequence: TGTGCCAGCAGCCCTCCAGGGGGGGAGCAGTTCTTC.